This T cell receptor beta chain derives from a study of identical twins. Study findings and constraints: In drawing conclusions, the study used cross-sectional statistical analysis and did not follow the same donors. Memory repertoires lacked the insertion deficit that abundant cord blood beta clonotypes showed.

With template switching, a universal primer site was added, and the cDNA carried unique molecular identifiers. Each CDR3 protein is one row after TCRdb ran MiXCR on the 5' RACE reads. The table lists hundreds of thousands of distinct CDR3 sequences, about 20% of them singletons. The CDR3 is 18 amino acids. The V gene end was trimmed by 5 bases and the J gene end by 0 bases; junction bases not matched to a gene: 12. The germline V gene encodes CDR1 MNHNS and CDR2 SASEGT. This clonotype turned up a few times. The antigen is undetermined. Separately, the same data were catalogued under a study of T cells expressing NK-cell markers. That work adds: For a few donors, these clonotypes were likewise the leading ones in the CD3+CD56-NKG2C+ fraction.

The TCR sequence derives from a woman younger than 30 in good health. The sequenced material came from PBMCs. The chain couples TRBV6-1 to TRBJ2-2, with 7 bases matching TRBD1. CDR3 bases: TGTGCCAGCAGTCCAGTCTCCGGGACAGTCGCGAACACCGGGGAGCTGTTTTTT. It yields the protein CASSPVSGTVANTGELFF.